This TCR beta chain was documented in a study of cytomegalovirus exposure and HLA in healthy donors. Study in general: The 550 to 800 first-cohort repertoires and the approximately 110 validation repertoires shared the same platform, a later analysis reported. The study's findings and limits: According to a subsequent analysis, TCR clusters identified in the first cohort showed a tendency to co-occur across the approximately 120 validation repertoires. There were under 200 TCR beta chains listed as cytomegalovirus-associated.

Clones were sequenced by immunoSEQ multiplex PCR, and TCRdb holds only the in-frame ones, with some missing. The sample lists some 310,000 clones; around 90% were seen once. The donors were members of the roughly 130-subject validation cohort (separate from the 666-subject first cohort). Comment on this clone: The antigen is not known.

The CDR3 is 15 amino acids. Losses at the gene ends were 8 bases for V and 8 bases for J; bases not matched to a gene: 17. CDR1 SNHLY and CDR2 FYNNEI come from the germline V gene. Source material: PBMCs. This clonotype was obtained from a man aged 25-45 years in good health and CMV-seronegative. J is TRBJ1-1 and V is TRBV2, with 7 bases fitting TRBD1. This CDR3 reads CASWDSRRSPAEAFF. In nucleotides, the CDR3 is TGTGCCAGCTGGGACAGCCGGCGAAGTCCCGCCGAAGCTTTCTTT.